These 20 T cell receptor beta chains originate from one sample sequenced in a study of CD8+CD57+ T cells in acquired aplastic anemia. Patients selected for sequencing had displayed CD8+CD57+ cell expansion by flow cytometry. The TCR beta profiling, which covered VDJ combination and CDR3 sequence, was carried out using genomic DNA as the template. Each CDR3 protein is one row after TCRdb ran MiXCR on the reads. Of around 200,000 distinct CDR3 sequences listed, almost 50% are singletons. The source material was sorted CD4+, CD8+, or CD8+CD57+ T cells (not recorded which) from PBMCs. Source of these receptors: a human donor with aplastic anemia.

For this clonotype: This is likely a read error, given that the CDR3 carries no conserved phenylalanine or tryptophan at its end. V usage is TRBV7-9 and J usage is TRBJ1-1; D remains unclear. V lost 2 bases, J lost 0 bases, and 10 bases lay in between. The CDR3 covers 15 residues. CDR1 SEHNR and CDR2 FQNEAQ come from the germline V gene (reference sequence). CDR3 DNA: TGTGCCAGCAGCTTACGCACAGACCTGAACACTGAAGCTTTCCTT. It codes for CASSLRTDLNTEAFL.

This chain connects TRBV7-8 to TRBJ1-6; possibly TRBD1 for D (5 bases). The CDR3 sequence is 13 residues long. The germline V gene has CDR1 SGHVS and CDR2 FQNEAQ. Trimming took off 7 bases at V and 7 bases at J, with 11 bases between the two ends. CDR3 loop: CASKPGGNSPLHF. DNA for the CDR3: TGTGCCAGCAAACCCGGGGGAAATTCACCCCTCCACTTT.

This clonotype was detected many times. This sequence joins TRBV5-1 and TRBJ2-5; possible D gene TRBD2, 5 bases. The germline V gene has CDR1 SGHRS and CDR2 YFSETQ. Deletions cut 0 bases from V and 3 bases from J, with 12 bases between. The CDR3 runs to 15 residues. CDR3 sequence reads: CASSLDDYSKETQYF. In nucleotides, the CDR3 is TGCGCCAGCAGCTTGGACGACTATTCTAAAGAGACCCAGTACTTC.

This clonotype was seen at least ten times. The chain recombines TRBV7-2 with TRBJ1-2; 8 bases match TRBD1. Germline CDR1 is SGHTA and CDR2 is FQGNSA. This CDR3 contains 15 residues. V lost 5 bases, J lost 4 bases, and 9 bases stayed unmatched. The DNA of the CDR3 is TGTGCCAGCAGCCGGGACAGGAACATTATCTATGGCTACACCTTC. It encodes CASSRDRNIIYGYTF. Using reference TRBV7-2 and TRBJ1-2 for the parts outside the CDR3, the full variable domain is GAGVSQSPSNKVTEKGKDVELRCDPISGHTALYWYRQSLGQGLEFLIYFQGNSAPDKSGLPSDRFSAERTGGSVSTLTIQRTQQEDSAVYLCASSRDRNIIYGYTFGSGTRLTVV.

This clonotype has ten or more counts. This sequence joins TRBV7-3 and TRBJ2-1; TRBD2 agrees at 10 bases. Trimming took 5 bases from V and 11 from J; bases not matched to a gene: 6. The CDR3 loop spans 13 amino acids. Germline V gene sequence: CDR1 SGHTA, CDR2 FQGTGA. The CDR3 nucleotides read TGTGCCAGCAGCCCCAAGGGACTAGCGAAGCAGTTCTTC. The encoded protein is CASSPKGLAKQFF.

In its sample, this clonotype was seen many times. This chain uses TRBV7-8 with TRBJ2-3; D is uncertain. Per germline, CDR1 SGHVS and CDR2 FQNEAQ. Trimming took 1 base from V and 3 from J, leaving 11 bases between them. The CDR3 sequence is 15 residues long. The CDR3 coding sequence is TGTGCCAGCAGCTTAGGTGATCTGGGAACAGATACGCAGTATTTT. The encoded protein is CASSLGDLGTDTQYF.

This clonotype was seen repeatedly, ten times or more. The CDR3 nucleotides read TGTGCCTGGGGGGAACTAGCGGGGGGGCCGGAGACCCAGTACTTC. Protein: CAWGELAGGPETQYF. The chain recombines TRBV30 with TRBJ2-5; 13 nucleotides agree with TRBD2. The CDR3 extends over 15 amino acids. With V trimmed by 5 bases and J by 5 bases, 8 bases remained unmatched. Germline values: CDR1 GTSNPN, CDR2 SVGIG (reference sequence).

This chain connects TRBV7-6 to TRBJ2-2; 7 bases are shared with TRBD2. Trimming took 5 bases from V and 2 from J; bases not matched to a gene: 8. This CDR3 region has 16 residues. Germline CDR1 SGHVS, CDR2 FNYEAQ. This CDR3 is CASSLRGGGNTGELFF. The CDR3, as DNA: TGTGCCAGCAGCCTGCGGGGCGGGGGAAACACCGGGGAGCTGTTTTTT.

This sequence joins TRBV2 and TRBJ1-6; TRBD1 matches at 11 bases. Per the germline V gene, CDR1 is SNHLY and CDR2 is FYNNEI. V shed 2 bases and J 14 bases; nucleotides not matched to a gene: 2. This CDR3 is built from 13 residues. CDR3 region: CASSEWDRGSLHF. The CDR3 nucleotides are TGTGCCAGCAGTGAATGGGACAGGGGGTCCCTCCACTTT.

The chain is built from TRBV20-1 and TRBJ1-1, with TRBD1 matching over 8 bases. The CDR3 sequence is 14 residues long. V shed 6 bases, J shed 1 base, and the junction held 7 bases outside the gene matches. In germline, CDR1 is DFQATT, CDR2 SNEGSKA (reference sequence). CDR3 region: CSASSGQGNTEAFF. CDR3 sequence (DNA): TGCAGTGCCAGCAGTGGACAGGGGAACACTGAAGCTTTCTTT.

The chain is built from TRBV7-9 and TRBJ1-2, with D possibly TRBD1 on 5 matching bases. Per the germline V gene, CDR1 is SEHNR and CDR2 is FQNEAQ (reference sequence). The germline V and J ends were trimmed by 3 bases and 0 bases, with 11 bases remaining between them. This CDR3 contains 15 residues. Here the CDR3 reads CASSFLTETNYGYTF. CDR3 in DNA: TGTGCCAGCAGCTTCCTGACAGAAACTAACTATGGCTACACCTTC.

Many counts were recorded for this clonotype. This sequence joins TRBV28 and TRBJ1-2; TRBD1 aligns across 7 bases. The junction had 5 bases not matched to a gene; V was cut back by 6 bases and J by 4 bases. The CDR3 consists of 13 residues. Germline V CDR1 and CDR2: MDHEN, SYDVKM. CDR3 amino acids: CASRADRAYGYTF. For the CDR3, the DNA is TGTGCCAGCAGGGCTGACAGGGCCTATGGCTACACCTTC.

V gene TRBV5-1 combines with J gene TRBJ1-1, with D tentatively TRBD1 (6 bases). Per germline, CDR1 SGHRS and CDR2 YFSETQ. V was trimmed by 6 bases and J by 0 bases, leaving 12 bases between them. This CDR3 region has 14 residues. DNA of the CDR3: TGCGCCAGCACGGTCACAGGGATGAACACTGAAGCTTTCTTT. Its protein product is CASTVTGMNTEAFF.

Note on this clonotype: Without the conserved terminal phenylalanine or tryptophan, this CDR3 likely stems from a read error. The rearrangement links TRBV7-9 to TRBJ1-5; TRBD1 matches at 8 bases. Germline trimming cut 8 bases from V and 7 bases from J; bases unmatched to any gene: 13. CDR1 is SEHNR and CDR2 is FQNEAQ in the germline V gene (reference sequence). The CDR3 has 15 residues. CDR3 in DNA: TGTGCCAGCGGTCCTATGGACAGGGTGGGGCAGCCCCAGCATTCT. Its translation: CASGPMDRVGQPQHS.

This chain uses TRBV3-1 with TRBJ2-7; D not resolved. The V gene's germline CDR1 is LGHDT and CDR2 YNNKEL (reference sequence). This CDR3 has 12 amino acids. V lost 0 bases to trimming and J lost 6 bases, with 6 bases between them. The chain's CDR3 is CASSQDRTEQYF. The CDR3 nucleotides read TGTGCCAGCAGCCAAGACAGGACCGAGCAGTACTTC.

This chain connects TRBV7-9 to TRBJ1-1, with D unclear. V lost 7 bases, J lost 4 bases, and 13 bases lay in between. The length of the CDR3 is 13 residues. CDR1 is SEHNR, CDR2 FQNEAQ, per germline (reference sequence). The chain's CDR3 is CASTARSSTEAFF. In DNA, the CDR3 is TGTGCCAGCACCGCCAGGTCTAGCACTGAAGCTTTCTTT.

This clonotype was observed a few times. Since the CDR3 does not end with the conserved phenylalanine or tryptophan, this likely comes from a read error. This chain joins TRBV6-1 and TRBJ1-4, with 9 bases matching TRBD1. Germline trimming cut 6 bases from V and 7 bases from J; bases unmatched to any gene: 6. CDR1 is MNHNS and CDR2 is SASEGT in the germline V gene. This CDR3 has 14 residues. The CDR3 bases are TGTGCCAGCAGATTGGACAGGGGAAGTGAAAAACTGTTTTCT. Protein product: CASRLDRGSEKLFS.

This clonotype was recorded a few times. A clone one base away is much larger, so this may be a read error. The chain recombines TRBV20-1 with TRBJ1-1, with D unresolved. Trimming left V 5 bases short and J 0 bases short, with 10 bases between. Germline V gene data show CDR1 as DFQATT and CDR2 as SNEGSKA (reference sequence). The CDR3 has 13 residues. This CDR3 is CSALRSMNTEAFF. CDR3 sequence (DNA): TGCAGTGCTCTCAGGAGCATGAACACTGAAGCTTTCTTT.

This clonotype was counted only a few times. The chain joins TRBV30 to TRBJ2-7, with 14 bases identical to TRBD2. Unmatched junction bases numbered 0, after V lost 0 bases and J lost 2 bases. CDR3 length: 15 residues. The germline CDR1 and CDR2 sequences are GTSNPN and SVGIG (reference sequence). The CDR3 is CAWSVTSGGAYEQYF. In DNA form, the CDR3 reads TGTGCCTGGAGTGTGACTAGCGGGGGGGCCTACGAGCAGTACTTC.

This clonotype was counted at least ten times. The genes are TRBV7-9 and TRBJ2-3, with D possibly matching TRBD2 (6 bases). V was cut by 1 base and J by 2 bases, with 10 bases left in between. Germline-derived CDR1 and CDR2 are SEHNR and FQNEAQ (reference sequence). The CDR3 loop spans 15 amino acids. CDR3 sequence reads: CASSLDGGATDTQYF. The CDR3 coding sequence is TGTGCCAGCAGCTTAGATGGCGGGGCCACAGATACGCAGTATTTT.